The entry that follows covers one T cell receptor (beta chain) sequence. Antigen unknown. Germline-derived CDR1 and CDR2 are SGHDT and YYEEEE. Trimming shortened V by 1 base and J by 1 base, and 7 bases separated the two germline ends. The CDR3 covers 14 residues. This sample stems from a study of T cells in Graves' hyperthyroidism and ophthalmopathy. About the research overall: Any treatment followed the collection of peripheral blood at initial diagnosis. Study-level findings and limits: Blood samples included most of the expanded thyroid clonotypes exceeding 0.001.

RNA transcripts yielded amplified TCR beta CDR3 regions. Researchers ran a first-round RT-PCR on the TCR CDR3 using the HTBI primer set. In TCRdb, the multiplex PCR reads were re-called with MiXCR into one record per CDR3 protein. The sample records some 570,000 distinct CDR3 sequences, 11% to 15% being singletons. Sequencing input: blood. This chain uses TRBV5-6 with TRBJ2-3, with D possibly TRBD1 on 6 matching bases. The clonotype originates from a woman aged 18-29 years with Graves' ophthalmopathy. CDR3 residues: CASSLNRGTDTQYF. In DNA form, the CDR3 reads TGTGCCAGCAGCTTGAACAGGGGCACAGATACGCAGTATTTT. The entire variable domain, with the rest obtained from reference TRBV5-6 and TRBJ2-3, is as follows: DAGVTQSPTHLIKTRGQQVTLRCSPKSGHDTVSWYQQALGQGPQFIFQYYEEEERQRGNFPDRFSGHQFPNYSSELNVNALLLGDSALYLCASSLNRGTDTQYFGPGTRLTVL.